The source of this T cell receptor (beta chain) is a study of T cell responses to AZD1222 COVID-19 vaccine. As regards this clone: The antigen is unknown.

The data were produced by immunoSEQ multiplex PCR, yet TCRdb's version contains in-frame clones alone and is incomplete. Of 90,000 to 120,000 clones listed, 92% are singletons. Germline V gene data show CDR1 as SEHNR and CDR2 as FQNEAQ (reference sequence). The CDR3 is made up of 14 amino acids. V lost 5 bases and J lost 6; bases outside the gene matches: 9. Study outcomes and limitations: Repertoires were obtained solely post-peak T cell response. Only 5 to 7 AZD1222 recipients were seropositive at baseline. The sample set comprised mostly white British donors with more females, and clonal diversity was possibly underestimated. Reports say nearly half of spike-specific TCRs go after unmutated variant regions.

This sample comprised peripheral blood, obtained 28 days after the second AZD1222 dose. The rearrangement links TRBV7-9 to TRBJ2-7, with 8 bases lining up with TRBD1. The TCR sequence derives from an adult who received the AZD1222 COVID-19 vaccine. The CDR3 DNA reads TGTGCCAGCAGCCGTCTAACGACAGGGGCCGAGCAGTACTTC. Residues: CASSRLTTGAEQYF.